The 19 T cell receptor beta chains below all came from one sample that was sequenced in a study of blood T cell repertoires in COVID-19. The table came from immunoSEQ multiplex PCR; TCRdb's copy has only in-frame clones and leaves some out. Of about 190,000 clones listed, approximately 79% are singletons. Material: peripheral blood. Receptor source: an older woman with acute or convalescent COVID-19.

This clone was observed a single time. V is TRBV5-4 and J is TRBJ2-1; 10 bases match TRBD2. CDR3 length equals 17 residues. V was clipped by 4 bases and J by 0 bases; unmatched bases: 7. The germline CDR1 and CDR2 sequences are SGHNT and YYREEE (reference sequence). This CDR3 is CASSPRTSGSSYNEQFF. In DNA form, the CDR3 reads TGTGCCAGCAGCCCCCGGACTAGCGGTAGCTCCTACAATGAGCAGTTCTTC.

The CDR3 reads CASSDTTGFAEAFF. CDR3 bases: TGTGCCAGCAGCGACACGACAGGGTTCGCTGAAGCTTTCTTT. The chain has TRBV9 and TRBJ1-1; TRBD1 matches 7 bases. V trimming: 3 bases; J trimming: 6 bases; junction bases outside the gene matches: 8. CDR3 length: 14 residues. Germline V lookup: CDR1 SGDLS, CDR2 YYNGEE.

This sequence joins TRBV7-8 and TRBJ2-1, with 7 bases aligning to TRBD1. This CDR3 contains 12 residues. The germline V gene encodes CDR1 SGHVS and CDR2 FQNEAQ. V trimming: 1 base; J trimming: 16 bases; junction bases outside the gene matches: 7. As DNA, the CDR3 is TGTGCCAGCAGCTTAGTACAAGGGGGCCTCTTCTTC. This sequence encodes CASSLVQGGLFF.

CDR3 in amino acids: CASSLVGLAGGPQYF. The CDR3 DNA sequence: TGTGCCAGCAGCTTAGTTGGGCTAGCGGGAGGGCCTCAGTACTTC. This chain joins TRBV7-8 and TRBJ2-7, with 12 bases matching TRBD2. Trimming at V came to 1 base and at J to 10 bases, leaving 8 bases not matched to a gene. CDR1 is SGHVS and CDR2 is FQNEAQ in the germline V gene. The CDR3 runs to 15 residues.

This chain links TRBV6-5 with TRBJ1-2; 10 bases fit TRBD1. Unmatched junction bases numbered 1, after V lost 2 bases and J lost 4 bases. In germline, CDR1 is MNHEY, CDR2 SVGAGI. CDR3 length equals 14 residues. This CDR3 reads CASSYRDRGYGYTF. The CDR3 nucleotides read TGTGCCAGCAGTTACCGGGACAGGGGCTATGGCTACACCTTC.

J is TRBJ1-5 and V is TRBV14; D might be TRBD1 (6 bases). Germline CDR1 is SGHDN and CDR2 is FVKESK. Trimming took 0 bases from V and 2 from J, leaving 17 bases between them. The CDR3 totals 18 residues. This CDR3 is CASSQDSAGVKGNQPQHF. The CDR3 DNA reads as TGTGCCAGCAGCCAAGATTCAGCAGGGGTAAAGGGCAATCAGCCCCAGCATTTT.

This sequence joins TRBV20-1 and TRBJ2-7; D is uncertain. Germline V gives CDR1 DFQATT, CDR2 SNEGSKA (reference sequence). V lost 6 bases and J lost 6, with 9 bases in between. The CDR3 loop spans 10 amino acids. The CDR3 bases are TGCAGTGCCTCGTTCGGCGAGCAGTACTTC. Amino acid sequence: CSASFGEQYF.

The rearrangement links TRBV3-1 (or the pseudogene TRBV3-2) to TRBJ2-3, with TRBD2 matching over 11 bases. With 4 bases clipped from V and 10 bases from J, the junction kept 13 bases outside the gene matches. The CDR3 has 16 amino acids. Per germline, CDR1 LGHDT and CDR2 YNNKEL (reference sequence). CDR3 sequence: CASSPGGLAAPGAQYF. The CDR3 DNA follows: TGTGCCAGCAGCCCAGGGGGACTAGCGGCCCCCGGGGCGCAGTATTTT.

CDR3 in amino acids: CASSTGLANSYNEQFF. CDR3 sequence (DNA): TGTGCCAGCAGCACGGGACTAGCGAACTCCTACAATGAGCAGTTCTTC. The rearrangement uses TRBV5-6 and TRBJ2-1; 10 bases match TRBD2. Losses at the gene ends were 4 bases for V and 0 bases for J; bases not matched to a gene: 4. Germline values: CDR1 SGHDT, CDR2 YYEEEE. The CDR3 contains 16 residues.

This chain links TRBV27 with TRBJ1-2; TRBD1 might be the D (6 bases). The CDR3 sequence is 16 residues long. CDR1 and CDR2 from the germline V gene are MNHEY and SMNVEV (reference sequence). The V and J ends lost 3 bases and 3 bases respectively, with 17 bases between them. The DNA for the CDR3 is TGTGCCAGCAGTTTTTCCCCCTTCAGGGGTCACTATGGCTACACCTTC. Protein: CASSFSPFRGHYGYTF.

The chain joins TRBV5-1 to TRBJ2-5; 8 nucleotides match TRBD1. The CDR3 totals 15 residues. V shed 4 bases and J 5 bases; nucleotides not matched to a gene: 10. Germline V gene sequence: CDR1 SGHRS, CDR2 YFSETQ. The CDR3 DNA is TGCGCCAGCAGCCACGGACAGGGCGGCGGGGAGACCCAGTACTTC. This gives the protein CASSHGQGGGETQYF. The full variable domain, rest sourced from reference TRBV5-1 and TRBJ2-5, is KAGVTQTPRYLIKTRGQQVTLSCSPISGHRSVSWYQQTPGQGLQFLFEYFSETQRNKGNFPGRFSGRQFSNSRSEMNVSTLELGDSALYLCASSHGQGGGETQYFGPGTRLLVL.

V gene TRBV7-9 combines with J gene TRBJ1-1; 7 nucleotides line up with TRBD1. CDR1 SEHNR and CDR2 FQNEAQ come from the germline V gene (reference sequence). This CDR3 has 15 residues. V gave up 2 bases and J gave up 1 base; unmatched junction bases: 4. CDR3 in amino acids: CASSLRGPRNTEAFF. In DNA form, the CDR3 reads TGTGCCAGCAGCTTAAGGGGGCCGAGGAACACTGAAGCTTTCTTT.

This clone was seen ten or more times. The J gene is TRBJ1-1, the V gene TRBV3-1 (or the pseudogene TRBV3-2); D is perhaps TRBD1 (6 bases). The V and J ends lost 4 bases and 3 bases respectively, with 12 bases between them. The V gene's germline CDR1 is LGHDT and CDR2 YNNKEL (reference sequence). The CDR3 sequence is 14 residues long. This CDR3 is CASSRGQSDTEAFF. The CDR3 region has the DNA TGTGCCAGCAGCCGGGGGCAGAGTGACACTGAAGCTTTCTTT.

J is TRBJ2-1 and V is TRBV7-2, with 14 bases fitting TRBD2. The CDR3 consists of 16 residues. The J segment lost 9 bases and the V segment lost 4 bases, leaving 8 bases of the junction unmatched. Germline V gene sequence: CDR1 SGHTA, CDR2 FQGNSA. The CDR3 nucleotides read TGTGCCAGCAGCTCGTCCGGGACTAGCGGGAGATTTGAGCAGTTCTTC. It encodes CASSSSGTSGRFEQFF. The variable domain in full, with the rest retrieved from reference TRBV7-2 and TRBJ2-1, is GAGVSQSPSNKVTEKGKDVELRCDPISGHTALYWYRQSLGQGLEFLIYFQGNSAPDKSGLPSDRFSAERTGGSVSTLTIQRTQQEDSAVYLCASSSSGTSGRFEQFFGPGTRLTVL.

The J gene is TRBJ2-3, the V gene TRBV7-3, with TRBD1 identical over 9 bases. Germline assignment: CDR1 SGHTA and CDR2 FQGTGA. The CDR3 length is 15 residues. The V and J ends lost 3 bases and 1 base, in that order; junction bases with no gene match: 2. As DNA, the CDR3 is TGTGCCAGCAGCTTTACAGGGGGCCGCACAGATACGCAGTATTTT. Amino acid sequence: CASSFTGGRTDTQYF.

The chain joins TRBV18 to TRBJ2-2; TRBD1 agrees at 8 bases. Germline CDR1 is KGHSH and CDR2 is LQKENI. J was trimmed by 4 bases and V by 2 bases; bases with no gene match: 9. The CDR3 runs to 17 residues. The CDR3 region has the DNA TGTGCCAGCTCACCAACCCCCCAGGGGGCGAGCACCGGGGAGCTGTTTTTT. It translates to CASSPTPQGASTGELFF.

This clone occurred once. V is TRBV2 and J is TRBJ2-1; D remains unclear. This CDR3 is 13 amino acids long. Looked up from germline, CDR1 is SNHLY and CDR2 is FYNNEI. V was cut by 5 bases and J by 7 bases, with 12 bases left in between. CDR3: CASSLRSWNEQFF. CDR3 nucleotides: TGTGCCAGCAGTCTTAGGAGTTGGAATGAGCAGTTCTTC.

V and J are TRBV5-5 and TRBJ2-7, with 9 nucleotides matching TRBD2. Germline V lookup: CDR1 SGHKS, CDR2 YYEKEE (reference sequence). The V gene end was trimmed by 2 bases and the J gene end by 6 bases; junction bases not matched to a gene: 18. CDR3 length: 18 residues. The CDR3 loop reads CASSFYPSGTDLNGEQYF. CDR3 DNA: TGTGCCAGCAGCTTCTATCCTAGCGGGACGGATTTAAACGGCGAGCAGTACTTC.

Here the CDR3 DNA reads TGTGCCAGCAGTGATCTAGCGGGAGCTGTCGAGCAGTACTTC. Translating it yields CASSDLAGAVEQYF. The chain uses TRBV2 and TRBJ2-7, with 10 bases fitting TRBD2. The germline V gene encodes CDR1 SNHLY and CDR2 FYNNEI. The CDR3 sequence is 14 residues long. With V trimmed by 3 bases and J by 6 bases, 5 bases remained unmatched.